Following are 26 T cell receptor beta chains from one sample sequenced in a study of CD8+ T cells in alopecia areata. The treatment was: oral pan-JAK inhibitor, 5-10 mg twice daily. Extracted RNA was reverse transcribed into cDNA, the sequencing template. Repertoires were generated with immunoSEQ multiplex PCR, while TCRdb's copy carries only in-frame clones and drops some. The sample lists some 99,000 clones, approximately 60% occurring once. Sequencing used CD8+ T cells sorted from blood, obtained at week 4, from a patient treated with tofacitinib. The receptors stem from a human donor with alopecia areata.

The V and J genes are TRBV9 and TRBJ1-1, with no clear D. The CDR3 is made up of 16 amino acids. The V gene lost 2 bases and the J gene lost 1 base, with 15 bases spanning the gap. Germline CDR1 is SGDLS and CDR2 is YYNGEE. The CDR3: CASSVDAGSGNTEAFF. In DNA, the CDR3 is TGTGCCAGCAGCGTCGATGCGGGCTCGGGGAACACTGAAGCTTTCTTT.

V usage is TRBV6-5 and J usage is TRBJ2-7; D possibly uses TRBD1 or TRBD2 (5 bases each). Germline-derived CDR1 and CDR2 are MNHEY and SVGAGI. V dropped 4 bases and J dropped 6 bases, with 13 bases sitting between them. This CDR3 has 13 amino acids. This chain's CDR3 is CASSWSGTAEQYF. DNA of the CDR3: TGTGCCAGCAGTTGGTCAGGGACGGCCGAGCAGTACTTC.

This clone was detected only a few times. The chain has TRBV12-5 and TRBJ2-1; D remains unclear. Germline assignment: CDR1 LGHNT and CDR2 FRNRAP. V was clipped by 0 bases and J by 0 bases, with 12 bases between them. CDR3 length: 17 residues. This CDR3 reads CASGLVAGASSYNEQFF. CDR3 DNA: TGTGCTAGTGGTTTGGTAGCAGGAGCGAGCTCCTACAATGAGCAGTTCTTC.

This clone was seen a few times. The junction departs from the called germline gene at one end, perhaps through a read error. The chain is built from TRBV4-1 and TRBJ2-1; 9 nucleotides line up with TRBD2. Germline V gene lookup returns CDR1 MGHRA and CDR2 YSYEKL. The CDR3 has 16 amino acids. CDR3 loop: CASSQDEGSGGPEQFF. In nucleotides, the CDR3 is TGTGCCAGCAGCCAAGACGAAGGCAGCGGGGGGCCTGAGCAGTTCTTC.

This clone appeared a few times. The chain is built from TRBV29-1 and TRBJ1-5; 8 bases fit TRBD1. The V gene's germline CDR1 is SQVTM and CDR2 ANQGSEA. The J segment lost 3 bases and the V segment lost 6 bases, leaving 4 bases of the junction unmatched. The CDR3 totals 13 residues. The CDR3 region has the DNA TGCAGCGTCCAACAGGGGGACAATCAGCCCCAGCATTTT. Encoded protein: CSVQQGDNQPQHF.

The chain is built from TRBV27 and TRBJ2-6, with D possibly called TRBD1 or TRBD2 (5 bases each). Trimming removed 2 bases from V and 0 bases from J, with 5 bases in between. Germline V CDR1 and CDR2: MNHEY, SMNVEV (reference sequence). CDR3 length: 15 amino acids. CDR3 bases: TGTGCCAGCAGTTTAGGGGGCTCTGGGGCCAACGTCCTGACTTTC. Amino acid sequence: CASSLGGSGANVLTF. Full variable domain (remainder filled in from reference TRBV27 and TRBJ2-6): EAQVTQNPRYLITVTGKKLTVTCSQNMNHEYMSWYRQDPGLGLRQIYYSMNVEVTDKGDVPEGYKVSRKEKRNFPLILESPSPNQTSLYFCASSLGGSGANVLTFGAGSRLTVL.

The V gene is TRBV4-1, the J gene TRBJ2-7; D gene unclear. Between the trimmed V and J ends, which lost 2 bases and 1 base, there was a span of 6 bases. The CDR3 loop spans 13 amino acids. CDR1 is MGHRA and CDR2 is YSYEKL in the germline V gene. CDR3 residues: CASSQQPSYEQYF. CDR3 sequence (DNA): TGCGCCAGCAGCCAACAACCATCCTACGAGCAGTACTTC.

This rearrangement joins TRBV27 to TRBJ1-2, with a weak D call TRBD1 (6 bases). V lost 4 bases and J 7 bases, leaving 16 bases between the germline ends. CDR3 size: 14 residues. Germline CDR1 reads MNHEY; CDR2 reads SMNVEV (reference sequence). CDR3 in DNA: TGTGCCAGCAGTTGGGGGGACACAGCTGGTGGCTACACCTTC. Its translation: CASSWGDTAGGYTF.

The chain joins TRBV11-2 to TRBJ1-4; TRBD1 agrees at 8 bases. This CDR3 spans 14 amino acids. From germline, CDR1 is SGHAT and CDR2 FQNNGV. J lost 6 bases, V lost 7 bases, and 7 bases had no gene match. The chain's CDR3 is CASKGQGGYEKLFF. Written as DNA, the CDR3 is TGTGCCAGCAAAGGACAGGGTGGTTATGAAAAACTGTTTTTT.

This rearrangement joins TRBV4-1 to TRBJ2-7; a weak D match, TRBD1 (6 bases). Trimming removed 3 bases at V and 3 bases at J, with 12 bases between. Germline V gives CDR1 MGHRA, CDR2 YSYEKL. CDR3 length equals 14 residues. The CDR3 spells CASSQVAGDYEQYF. The CDR3 DNA follows: TGCGCCAGCAGCCAGGTGGCAGGGGACTACGAGCAGTACTTC.

This rearrangement joins TRBV27 to TRBJ2-5; D tentatively fits TRBD1 or TRBD2 (6 bases each). CDR3 length: 11 residues. The germline CDR1 and CDR2 sequences are MNHEY and SMNVEV (reference sequence). Deletions cut 6 bases from V and 7 bases from J, with 9 bases between. CDR3 sequence (DNA): TGTGCCAGCAGCGGGGGCGGGACCCAGTACTTC. This gives the protein CASSGGGTQYF.

The chain's CDR3 is CASSQGTPRFEGYTF. CDR3 coding DNA: TGTGCCAGCAGTCAGGGCACCCCCCGGTTTGAGGGCTACACCTTC. The chain carries TRBV5-6 and TRBJ1-2; maybe TRBD1 (5 bases). The CDR3 runs 15 residues. Germline V CDR1 and CDR2: SGHDT, YYEEEE. V lost 5 bases and J lost 8, with 22 bases in between.

This clone was seen more than once but under ten times. The gene calls are TRBV7-9 and TRBJ2-2; TRBD1 is a possible D gene (6 bases). V lost 2 bases to trimming and J lost 3 bases, with 10 bases between them. Germline V gene sequence: CDR1 SEHNR, CDR2 FQNEAQ (reference sequence). This CDR3 region has 15 residues. The CDR3 DNA sequence: TGTGCCAGCAGCTTAACCAACAGGGACACCGGGGAGCTGTTTTTT. It encodes CASSLTNRDTGELFF.

The chain recombines TRBV19 with TRBJ1-5; the match to TRBD1 covers 7 bases. Unmatched junction bases numbered 6, after V lost 6 bases and J lost 1 base. The germline V gene encodes CDR1 LNHDA and CDR2 SQIVND (reference sequence). The CDR3 has 15 amino acids. The CDR3 region has the DNA TGTGCCAGTAGAGACAGGGTCGAGAGCAATCAGCCCCAGCATTTT. It is translated as CASRDRVESNQPQHF.

V is TRBV29-1 and J is TRBJ1-2; possibly TRBD1 for D (6 bases). Germline V gene lookup returns CDR1 SQVTM and CDR2 ANQGSEA. V dropped 6 bases and J dropped 8 bases, with 13 bases sitting between them. This CDR3 spans 11 amino acids. Written as DNA, the CDR3 is TGCAGCGTCCCGGGGGCGTTAGGCTACACCTTC. This translates into CSVPGALGYTF.

V gene TRBV5-1 combines with J gene TRBJ2-1; 7 bases fit TRBD1. Per germline, CDR1 SGHRS and CDR2 YFSETQ. Trimming cost V 3 bases and J 8 bases; bases outside gene matches: 17. The CDR3 is 17 amino acids. The CDR3 sequence: CASSSVQSFQTGDEQFF. Here the CDR3 DNA reads TGCGCCAGCAGCTCTGTTCAGTCTTTTCAAACAGGGGATGAGCAGTTCTTC.

This clone was detected a few times. This rearrangement joins TRBV6-4 to TRBJ2-3; perhaps TRBD2 as D (6 bases). The CDR3 is 15 residues long. Germline V gene data show CDR1 as MRHNA and CDR2 as SNTAGT. Between the trimmed V and J ends, which lost 3 bases and 2 bases, there was a span of 12 bases. For the CDR3, the DNA is TGTGCCAGCAGTGAATCGGGAGAACCCACAGATACGCAGTATTTT. Protein: CASSESGEPTDTQYF.

The rearrangement uses TRBV4-1 and TRBJ2-7; 7 bases map to TRBD1. The CDR3 has 13 amino acids. Germline-derived CDR1 and CDR2 are MGHRA and YSYEKL. Losses at the gene ends were 1 base for V and 3 bases for J; bases not matched to a gene: 0. The CDR3, as DNA: TGCGCCAGCAGCCAAGGGGACAGCTACGAGCAGTACTTC. Protein: CASSQGDSYEQYF.

J is TRBJ2-1 and V is TRBV2; 10 bases map to TRBD2. CDR1 and CDR2 from the germline V gene are SNHLY and FYNNEI. Germline trimming cut 1 base from V and 4 bases from J; bases unmatched to any gene: 4. The CDR3 spans 16 residues. The CDR3: CASSEVGSGGYNEQFF. CDR3 DNA sequence: TGTGCCAGCAGTGAAGTCGGTAGCGGGGGGTACAATGAGCAGTTCTTC.

This clone has only a few counts. The chain combines TRBV13 with TRBJ2-1, with 12 bases matching TRBD1. Germline V gene lookup returns CDR1 PRHDT and CDR2 FYEKMQ (reference sequence). Unmatched junction bases numbered 4, after V lost 8 bases and J lost 5 bases. This CDR3 has 14 residues. The CDR3: CASGDRGLNNEQFF. DNA for the CDR3: TGTGCCAGCGGGGACAGGGGGCTAAACAATGAGCAGTTCTTC.

This clone appeared a single time. The chain's CDR3 is CASSFRQGYEQYF. CDR3 sequence (DNA): TGTGCCAGCAGCTTCCGACAGGGATACGAGCAGTACTTC. This chain links TRBV5-5 with TRBJ2-7; 7 bases align to TRBD1. Losses at the gene ends were 2 bases for V and 4 bases for J; bases not matched to a gene: 3. The CDR3 is made up of 13 amino acids. Germline CDR1 SGHKS, CDR2 YYEKEE (reference sequence). The whole variable domain, filled in from reference TRBV5-5 and TRBJ2-7, reads DAGVTQSPTHLIKTRGQQVTLRCSPISGHKSVSWYQQVLGQGPQFIFQYYEKEERGRGNFPDRFSARQFPNYSSELNVNALLLGDSALYLCASSFRQGYEQYFGPGTRLTVT.

The chain combines TRBV5-4 with TRBJ1-1, with a tentative D call TRBD1 (6 bases). Germline values: CDR1 SGHNT, CDR2 YYREEE (reference sequence). The CDR3 spans 14 residues. V dropped 0 bases and J dropped 1 base, with 7 bases sitting between them. This CDR3 is CASSLATGNTEAFF. CDR3 nucleotides: TGTGCCAGCAGCTTGGCGACAGGGAACACTGAAGCTTTCTTT.

CDR3 sequence reads: CASSLESTANYGYTF. CDR3 nucleotides: TGTGCCAGCAGCTTAGAATCTACAGCGAACTATGGCTACACCTTC. The gene calls are TRBV7-2 and TRBJ1-2; D is undetermined. V shed 1 base and J shed 2 bases, with 11 bases lying between them. Germline V gene lookup returns CDR1 SGHTA and CDR2 FQGNSA. This CDR3 has 15 amino acids. The full variable domain, completed using reference TRBV7-2 and TRBJ1-2, is GAGVSQSPSNKVTEKGKDVELRCDPISGHTALYWYRQSLGQGLEFLIYFQGNSAPDKSGLPSDRFSAERTGGSVSTLTIQRTQQEDSAVYLCASSLESTANYGYTFGSGTRLTVV.

This rearrangement joins TRBV5-5 to TRBJ2-2; D is uncertain. Looked up from germline, CDR1 is SGHKS and CDR2 is YYEKEE (reference sequence). The length of the CDR3 is 14 residues. Trimming left V 1 base short and J 1 base short, with 5 bases between. CDR3: CASSLPGNTGELFF. The CDR3 nucleotides read TGTGCCAGCAGCTTGCCAGGGAACACCGGGGAGCTGTTTTTT.

The V gene is TRBV4-3, the J gene TRBJ2-7; D tentatively fits TRBD1 or TRBD2 (7 bases each). The CDR3 totals 18 residues. V was clipped by 3 bases and J by 3 bases, with 24 bases between them. Per the germline V gene, CDR1 is LGHNA and CDR2 is YSLEER. The CDR3 spells CASSQGGVDGTANYEQYF. The CDR3 DNA reads as TGCGCCAGCAGCCAGGGGGGGGTGGATGGGACAGCGAACTACGAGCAGTACTTC.

This clone was found many times. This rearrangement joins TRBV7-9 to TRBJ2-7; 13 bases line up with TRBD2. V lost 1 base to trimming and J lost 4 bases; unmatched junction nucleotides: 4. The germline gives CDR1 SEHNR, CDR2 FQNEAQ (reference sequence). The CDR3 loop spans 16 amino acids. CDR3 bases: TGTGCCAGCAGCTTAGACGGACTAGCGGGAGTATACGAGCAGTACTTC. Translating it yields CASSLDGLAGVYEQYF. Variable domain in full (rest from reference TRBV7-9 and TRBJ2-7): DTGVSQNPRHKITKRGQNVTFRCDPISEHNRLYWYRQTLGQGPEFLTYFQNEAQLEKSRLLSDRFSAERPKGSFSTLEIQRTEQGDSAMYLCASSLDGLAGVYEQYFGPGTRLTVT.